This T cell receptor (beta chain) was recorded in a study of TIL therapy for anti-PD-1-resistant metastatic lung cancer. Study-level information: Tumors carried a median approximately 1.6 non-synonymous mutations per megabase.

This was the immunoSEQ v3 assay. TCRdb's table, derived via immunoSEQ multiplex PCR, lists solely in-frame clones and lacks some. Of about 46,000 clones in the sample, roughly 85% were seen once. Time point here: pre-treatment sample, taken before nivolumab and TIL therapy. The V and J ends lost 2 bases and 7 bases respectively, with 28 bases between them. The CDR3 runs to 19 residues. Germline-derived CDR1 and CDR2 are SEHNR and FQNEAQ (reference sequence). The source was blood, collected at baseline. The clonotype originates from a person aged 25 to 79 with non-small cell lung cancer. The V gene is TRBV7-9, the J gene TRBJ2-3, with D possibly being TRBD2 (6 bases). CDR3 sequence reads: CASSLYLLSEGPAGHTQYF. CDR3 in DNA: TGTGCCAGCAGCTTATACCTCCTTTCTGAGGGGCCGGCGGGACATACGCAGTATTTT. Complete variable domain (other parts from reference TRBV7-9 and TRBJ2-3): DTGVSQNPRHKITKRGQNVTFRCDPISEHNRLYWYRQTLGQGPEFLTYFQNEAQLEKSRLLSDRFSAERPKGSFSTLEIQRTEQGDSAMYLCASSLYLLSEGPAGHTQYFGPGTRLTVL.